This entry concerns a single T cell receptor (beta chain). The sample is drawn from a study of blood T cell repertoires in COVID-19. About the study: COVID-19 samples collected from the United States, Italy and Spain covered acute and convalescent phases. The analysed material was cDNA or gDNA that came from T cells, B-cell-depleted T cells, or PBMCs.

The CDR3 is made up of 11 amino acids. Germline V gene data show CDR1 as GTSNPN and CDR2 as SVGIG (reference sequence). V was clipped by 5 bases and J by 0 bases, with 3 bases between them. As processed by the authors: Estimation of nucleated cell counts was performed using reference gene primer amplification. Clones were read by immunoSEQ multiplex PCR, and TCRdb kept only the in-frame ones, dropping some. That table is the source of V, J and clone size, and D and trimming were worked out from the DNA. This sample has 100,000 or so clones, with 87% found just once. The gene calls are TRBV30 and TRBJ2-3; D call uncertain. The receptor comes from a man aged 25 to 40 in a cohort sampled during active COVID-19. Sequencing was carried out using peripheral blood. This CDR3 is CAWRSTDTQYF. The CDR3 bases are TGTGCCTGGCGGAGCACAGATACGCAGTATTTT.